The 25 T cell receptor beta chains in this list originate from one sample, sequenced in a study of blood T cell repertoires in COVID-19. The assay was immunoSEQ multiplex PCR, and TCRdb's table has in-frame clones only and misses some. This table holds 65,000 or so clones, around 80% found once. The sequenced material came from peripheral blood. Receptors originate from a man aged 30 to 39 with COVID-19, enrolled during active disease.

This chain joins TRBV7-6 and TRBJ1-1; TRBD1 matches at 10 bases. The CDR3 consists of 13 residues. The germline V gene encodes CDR1 SGHVS and CDR2 FNYEAQ. Unmatched junction bases numbered 3, after V lost 1 base and J lost 10 bases. CDR3 nucleotide sequence: TGTGCCAGCAGCTTAGGACAGGGGGCCGGAGCTTTCTTT. Its protein is CASSLGQGAGAFF.

CDR3 sequence reads: CASSPQGTSGDTQYF. In DNA form, the CDR3 reads TGTGCCAGCAGCCCTCAAGGGACTAGCGGTGATACGCAGTATTTT. The rearrangement links TRBV11-3 to TRBJ2-3; 11 bases are shared with TRBD2. The CDR3 loop spans 15 amino acids. The germline gives CDR1 SGHNT, CDR2 YENEEA. Unmatched junction bases numbered 7, after V lost 5 bases and J lost 6 bases.

J is TRBJ1-2 and V is TRBV3-1 (or the pseudogene TRBV3-2), with D possibly matching TRBD1 (6 bases). The CDR3 is made up of 12 amino acids. V gave up 2 bases and J gave up 6 bases, with 7 bases separating them. Germline values: CDR1 LGHDT, CDR2 YNNKEL (reference sequence). CDR3 sequence reads: CASSQTGNGYTF. The CDR3 DNA reads as TGTGCCAGCAGCCAAACAGGGAATGGCTACACCTTC.

V usage is TRBV30 and J usage is TRBJ2-5; possibly TRBD2 for D (5 bases). This CDR3 has 14 residues. CDR1 is GTSNPN and CDR2 is SVGIG in the germline V gene (reference sequence). V was trimmed by 2 bases and J by 5 bases, leaving 15 bases between them. This CDR3 reads CAWSREARSETQYF. CDR3 nucleotides: TGTGCCTGGAGTCGGGAAGCGAGGTCGGAGACCCAGTACTTC.

This clone was found once. The chain links TRBV27 to TRBJ1-1; D is perhaps TRBD1 (6 bases). In germline, CDR1 is MNHEY, CDR2 SMNVEV (reference sequence). The CDR3 extends over 14 amino acids. The V end lost 4 bases, the J end lost 6 bases, and 15 bases lay between the germline ends. The chain's CDR3 is CASSSGGAGAEAFF. CDR3 nucleotides: TGTGCCAGCAGTTCGGGGGGCGCCGGGGCTGAAGCTTTCTTT.

J is TRBJ2-1 and V is TRBV2; D unclear. The CDR3 covers 12 residues. V lost 8 bases to trimming and J lost 7 bases, with 12 bases between them. The germline gives CDR1 SNHLY, CDR2 FYNNEI. In DNA form, the CDR3 reads TGTGCCAGCTCCCTGGGCCCAAATGAGCAGTTCTTC. This gives the protein CASSLGPNEQFF. The variable domain in full, with the rest retrieved from reference TRBV2 and TRBJ2-1, is EPEVTQTPSHQVTQMGQEVILRCVPISNHLYFYWYRQILGQKVEFLVSFYNNEISEKSEIFDDQFSVERPDGSNFTLKIRSTKLEDSAMYFCASSLGPNEQFFGPGTRLTVL.

The chain employs TRBV24-1 and TRBJ2-5; 7 bases are shared with TRBD2. The CDR3 has 21 residues. Germline V gene data show CDR1 as KGHDR and CDR2 as SFDVKD. V lost 0 bases, J lost 4 bases, and 22 bases stayed unmatched. In DNA form, the CDR3 reads TGTGCCACCAGTGATTTGACGTTTGTACCGGGAGCGGGGAGGATACGAGAGACCCAGTACTTC. This sequence encodes CATSDLTFVPGAGRIRETQYF.

This chain uses TRBV3-1 (or the pseudogene TRBV3-2) with TRBJ1-6; D is uncertain. The V and J ends lost 3 bases and 0 bases respectively, with 6 bases between them. Germline V gene data show CDR1 as LGHDT and CDR2 as YNNKEL (reference sequence). The CDR3 runs 15 residues. This CDR3 is CASSQTDSYNSPLHF. The CDR3, as DNA: TGTGCCAGCAGCCAGACTGACTCCTATAATTCACCCCTCCACTTT.

This sequence joins TRBV9 and TRBJ1-2; TRBD1 matches at 8 bases. The CDR3 runs 14 residues. Germline V gene sequence: CDR1 SGDLS, CDR2 YYNGEE. V gave up 0 bases and J gave up 8 bases; unmatched junction bases: 6. The CDR3 DNA is TGTGCCAGCAGCGTAGGGCAGGGGGCCCGCGGCTACACCTTC. Translated, it gives CASSVGQGARGYTF.

The J gene is TRBJ2-7, the V gene TRBV7-9; D not resolved. Germline V gene sequence: CDR1 SEHNR, CDR2 FQNEAQ (reference sequence). V shed 3 bases and J shed 9 bases, with 12 bases lying between them. This CDR3 comprises 12 residues. The CDR3 sequence is CASSFDSVAQYF. CDR3 nucleotide sequence: TGTGCCAGCAGCTTTGATTCGGTTGCGCAGTACTTC.

The chain employs TRBV30 and TRBJ1-6; 7 bases line up with TRBD1. Unmatched junction bases numbered 6, after V lost 4 bases and J lost 0 bases. The CDR3 contains 16 residues. Germline V gives CDR1 GTSNPN, CDR2 SVGIG (reference sequence). CDR3 loop: CAWTPRQGSYNSPLHF. CDR3 nucleotides: TGTGCCTGGACCCCGAGACAGGGCTCCTATAATTCACCCCTCCACTTT.

The chain combines TRBV28 with TRBJ2-7; D is unclear. The length of the CDR3 is 14 residues. Trimming stripped 3 bases from V and 2 bases from J, with 11 bases between. Germline V gene data show CDR1 as MDHEN and CDR2 as SYDVKM. The chain's CDR3 is CASSFIRVPYEQYF. In DNA form, the CDR3 reads TGTGCCAGCAGTTTTATTCGGGTCCCCTACGAGCAGTACTTC.

The rearrangement joins TRBV9 to TRBJ2-3; 11 bases align to TRBD2. The V gene's germline CDR1 is SGDLS and CDR2 YYNGEE. V trimming: 2 bases; J trimming: 3 bases; junction bases outside the gene matches: 8. This CDR3 is 17 amino acids long. The CDR3 region has the DNA TGTGCCAGCAGCGTCACTCCCTCTAGCGGGAGGACAGATACGCAGTATTTT. Its translation is CASSVTPSSGRTDTQYF. Supplemented by reference TRBV9 and TRBJ2-3, the full variable domain reads DSGVTQTPKHLITATGQRVTLRCSPRSGDLSVYWYQQSLDQGLQFLIQYYNGEERAKGNILERFSAQQFPDLHSELNLSSLELGDSALYFCASSVTPSSGRTDTQYFGPGTRLTVL.

This clone was detected only a few times. This chain links TRBV9 with TRBJ1-4, with D maybe TRBD1 (5 bases). Trimming left V 4 bases short and J 5 bases short, with 15 bases between. The CDR3 has 15 amino acids. Germline CDR1 SGDLS, CDR2 YYNGEE. The CDR3 is CASSPGTGGNEKLFF. In DNA form, the CDR3 reads TGTGCCAGCAGCCCTGGGACGGGAGGAAATGAAAAACTGTTTTTT. The variable domain in full, with the rest retrieved from reference TRBV9 and TRBJ1-4, is DSGVTQTPKHLITATGQRVTLRCSPRSGDLSVYWYQQSLDQGLQFLIQYYNGEERAKGNILERFSAQQFPDLHSELNLSSLELGDSALYFCASSPGTGGNEKLFFGSGTQLSVL.

The CDR3 sequence is CASSPRTGSGWNEQFF. The CDR3, as DNA: TGTGCCAGCAGTCCGAGGACAGGGTCTGGTTGGAATGAGCAGTTCTTC. J is TRBJ2-1 and V is TRBV28; 8 nucleotides match TRBD1. After removal of 5 bases from V and 7 bases from J, the junction contained 13 bases not matched to a gene. Germline lookup yields CDR1 MDHEN and CDR2 SYDVKM. The CDR3 covers 16 residues.

This sequence joins TRBV9 and TRBJ2-3; unclear D gene. Germline CDR1 and CDR2: SGDLS and YYNGEE. With 4 bases removed from V and 4 bases from J, the gap between germline ends came to 7 bases. CDR3 length equals 12 residues. The CDR3 region is CASSLSADTQYF. The CDR3 DNA reads TGTGCCAGCAGCCTTTCAGCAGATACGCAGTATTTT.

The chain carries TRBV4-3 and TRBJ2-7, with 7 bases lining up with TRBD2. Losses at the gene ends were 0 bases for V and 6 bases for J; bases not matched to a gene: 11. CDR1 is LGHNA and CDR2 is YSLEER in the germline V gene. CDR3 length: 16 residues. The CDR3 spells CASSQERGGTGSEQYF. The DNA of the CDR3 is TGCGCCAGCAGCCAAGAAAGGGGAGGGACCGGTTCCGAGCAGTACTTC.

The CDR3 sequence: CASSLEGQGAQPQHF. The CDR3 nucleotides read TGCGCCAGCAGCTTGGAAGGACAGGGCGCGCAGCCCCAGCATTTT. The rearrangement uses TRBV5-1 and TRBJ1-5; 8 bases agree with TRBD1. Germline V gene data show CDR1 as SGHRS and CDR2 as YFSETQ. There are 15 residues in the CDR3. The J segment lost 7 bases and the V segment lost 0 bases, leaving 6 bases of the junction unmatched.

The chain uses TRBV24-1 and TRBJ1-2; TRBD1 matches at 9 bases. CDR3 length equals 15 residues. The germline V gene encodes CDR1 KGHDR and CDR2 SFDVKD. Unmatched junction bases numbered 8, after V lost 6 bases and J lost 4 bases. The CDR3 nucleotides are TGTGCCACCAGTCCCGGGACAGGGCGGAGCTATGGCTACACCTTC. Encoded protein: CATSPGTGRSYGYTF.

The CDR3 DNA reads as TGTGCCAGTACCTTTCGGGGGACAGCGGCCAAAAACATTCAGTACTTC. Translation gives CASTFRGTAAKNIQYF. This chain links TRBV19 with TRBJ2-4, with D possibly TRBD1 on 7 matching bases. CDR3 size: 16 residues. CDR1 is LNHDA and CDR2 is SQIVND in the germline V gene (reference sequence). The V gene lost 7 bases and the J gene lost 1 base, with 17 bases spanning the gap.

The chain carries TRBV29-1 and TRBJ2-1; 8 bases match TRBD2. Germline loops: CDR1 SQVTM, CDR2 ANQGSEA. The ends lost 4 bases at V and 6 bases at J; junction bases unmatched: 5. This CDR3 region has 13 residues. Here the CDR3 reads CSVGTSSGNEQFF. CDR3 bases: TGCAGCGTTGGGACTAGCTCCGGCAATGAGCAGTTCTTC.

The V and J genes are TRBV6-2 or TRBV6-3 and TRBJ1-5; no reliable D call. The germline CDR1 and CDR2 sequences are MNHEY and SVGEGT. The ends were cut back, 4 bases at V and 4 bases at J, with 5 bases in the middle. The CDR3 is 12 residues long. CDR3 coding DNA: TGTGCCAGCAGTTCCAGGAATCAGCCCCAGCATTTT. Translation: CASSSRNQPQHF.

V usage is TRBV28 and J usage is TRBJ1-6; 7 nucleotides match TRBD1. V gave up 7 bases and J gave up 10 bases; unmatched junction bases: 7. The CDR3 is made up of 13 amino acids. Germline V gene sequence: CDR1 MDHEN, CDR2 SYDVKM. The CDR3 region is CASTRQGKSPLHF. The CDR3 DNA is TGTGCCAGCACCAGACAGGGCAAATCACCCCTCCACTTT.

This sequence joins TRBV6-5 and TRBJ1-2; TRBD1 agrees at 7 bases. With V trimmed by 4 bases and J by 5 bases, 7 bases remained unmatched. This CDR3 region has 14 residues. Germline CDR1 and CDR2: MNHEY and SVGAGI. CDR3 sequence: CASSFDRDGYGYTF. In DNA form, the CDR3 reads TGTGCCAGCAGTTTCGACAGGGACGGTTATGGCTACACCTTC.

The chain joins TRBV6-5 to TRBJ2-1; TRBD2 matches at 14 bases. In germline, CDR1 is MNHEY, CDR2 SVGAGI. The CDR3 sequence is 15 residues long. After removal of 10 bases from V and 6 bases from J, the junction contained 8 bases not matched to a gene. The chain's CDR3 is CATRPGTSGSNEQFF. CDR3 DNA sequence: TGTGCCACCCGTCCAGGGACTAGCGGGAGCAATGAGCAGTTCTTC.